Below are 13 T cell receptor beta chains sequenced from a single sample in a study of cytomegalovirus exposure and HLA in healthy donors. PCR used 60 Vbeta primers and 13 Jbeta primers. Generated by immunoSEQ multiplex PCR, the TCRdb table keeps only in-frame clones and is missing some. The sample shows approximately 100,000 clones, 79% of them seen only once. Sequencing input: PBMCs. The receptors here all came from a woman aged 40 to 49 in good health and CMV-seronegative.

Remarks on this clone: This specimen includes other DNA sequences encoding the same CDR3. The chain combines TRBV13 with TRBJ2-5; TRBD2 matches 12 bases. The V and J ends lost 0 bases and 2 bases, in that order; junction bases with no gene match: 1. CDR1 PRHDT and CDR2 FYEKMQ come from the germline V gene (reference sequence). This CDR3 region has 16 residues. The CDR3: CASSLGLAGGQETQYF. Written as DNA, the CDR3 is TGTGCCAGCAGCTTAGGACTAGCGGGAGGACAAGAGACCCAGTACTTC.

The J gene is TRBJ2-1, the V gene TRBV27; a possible D gene is TRBD2 (5 bases). Trimming left V 7 bases short and J 3 bases short, with 16 bases between. The CDR3 spans 15 residues. Germline loops: CDR1 MNHEY, CDR2 SMNVEV (reference sequence). CDR3 region: CASTQTSEDYNEQFF. The CDR3 bases are TGTGCCAGCACCCAAACTAGTGAAGACTACAATGAGCAGTTCTTC.

The V gene is TRBV6-6, the J gene TRBJ2-5; 8 bases agree with TRBD1. Trimming at V came to 5 bases and at J to 5 bases, leaving 4 bases not matched to a gene. This CDR3 contains 13 residues. Germline V gene lookup returns CDR1 MNHNY and CDR2 SVGAGI (reference sequence). The CDR3 sequence is CASSQDRAETQYF. The CDR3 region has the DNA TGTGCCAGCAGTCAGGACAGGGCTGAGACCCAGTACTTC.

The CDR3: CAWSPWGESEQFF. The CDR3 nucleotides are TGTGCCTGGAGCCCCTGGGGGGAGAGTGAGCAGTTCTTC. This chain connects TRBV30 to TRBJ2-1, with a weak D call TRBD2 (6 bases). Trimming took 3 bases from V and 9 from J, leaving 15 bases between them. The CDR3 sequence is 13 residues long. CDR1 is GTSNPN and CDR2 is SVGIG in the germline V gene (reference sequence).

V is TRBV5-1 and J is TRBJ2-7; 11 nucleotides line up with TRBD2. With V trimmed by 0 bases and J by 1 base, 12 bases remained unmatched. CDR1 and CDR2 from the germline V gene are SGHRS and YFSETQ. This CDR3 spans 19 amino acids. The DNA for the CDR3 is TGCGCCAGCAGCTTGGCGAGGGGGACTAGCGGAGTCAGTTCCTACGAGCAGTACTTC. Translating gives CASSLARGTSGVSSYEQYF. Filled out from reference TRBV5-1 and TRBJ2-7, the complete variable domain reads KAGVTQTPRYLIKTRGQQVTLSCSPISGHRSVSWYQQTPGQGLQFLFEYFSETQRNKGNFPGRFSGRQFSNSRSEMNVSTLELGDSALYLCASSLARGTSGVSSYEQYFGPGTRLTVT.

This clone has more than one count but fewer than ten. The CDR3 DNA reads TGTGCCATCAGTGAGGCGCCGGGACAGGCCCTTACCTCTGGAAACACCATATATTTT. It yields the protein CAISEAPGQALTSGNTIYF. This chain joins TRBV10-3 and TRBJ1-3; 8 bases match TRBD1. The germline CDR1 and CDR2 sequences are ENHRY and SYGVKD. The CDR3 is made up of 19 amino acids. After removal of 2 bases from V and 0 bases from J, the junction contained 12 bases not matched to a gene.

The chain combines TRBV28 with TRBJ1-1, with unresolved D. V lost 1 base to trimming and J lost 4 bases, with 4 bases between them. The CDR3 contains 12 residues. Looked up from germline, CDR1 is MDHEN and CDR2 is SYDVKM. The CDR3 DNA follows: TGTGCCAGCAGTTTATCCGTCACTGAAGCTTTCTTT. This codes for CASSLSVTEAFF.

The V and J genes are TRBV4-1 and TRBJ2-7; 7 bases match TRBD1. V shed 4 bases, J shed 3 bases, and the junction held 3 bases outside the gene matches. The CDR3 length is 13 residues. Germline values: CDR1 MGHRA, CDR2 YSYEKL. The CDR3 DNA is TGCGCCAGCAGCCTAGACAGGGACTACGAGCAGTACTTC. This sequence encodes CASSLDRDYEQYF.

The rearrangement joins TRBV6-1 to TRBJ1-6; D is unresolved. This CDR3 has 12 residues. Germline V CDR1 and CDR2: MNHNS, SASEGT. Trimming pared 2 bases from V and 10 bases from J, leaving 6 bases between. This CDR3 is CASSESKSPLHF. The DNA of the CDR3 is TGTGCCAGCAGTGAATCAAAATCACCCCTCCACTTT.

The rearrangement joins TRBV4-3 to TRBJ1-1; no clear D. CDR3 length: 15 residues. Germline V gene data show CDR1 as LGHNA and CDR2 as YSLEER. V shed 4 bases and J shed 1 base, with 13 bases lying between them. Written as DNA, the CDR3 is TGCGCCAGCAGCCTCACCCCGGCAGGGAACACTGAAGCTTTCTTT. This gives the protein CASSLTPAGNTEAFF.

This clone was detected a few times. The V and J genes are TRBV7-2 and TRBJ2-5; TRBD1 agrees at 8 bases. Trimming at V came to 2 bases and at J to 4 bases, leaving 15 bases not matched to a gene. CDR3 length: 18 residues. The germline gives CDR1 SGHTA, CDR2 FQGNSA. CDR3 in amino acids: CASSLFPRTGRLGETQYF. In DNA, the CDR3 is TGTGCCAGCAGCTTATTCCCTCGGACAGGGAGGCTAGGAGAGACCCAGTACTTC.

The rearrangement joins TRBV27 to TRBJ1-2, with unresolved D. The germline V gene has CDR1 MNHEY and CDR2 SMNVEV (reference sequence). The V gene lost 6 bases and the J gene lost 4 bases, with 24 bases spanning the gap. This CDR3 comprises 17 residues. CDR3 region: CASSRERTPTGSYGYTF. The CDR3 nucleotides read TGTGCCAGCAGCCGGGAGAGGACGCCGACGGGTAGCTATGGCTACACCTTC.

This clone was detected only a few times. The CDR3 nucleotides are TGTGCCAGCAGTTTGGGACAGGGGGCAGGGTTGAACACTGAAGCTTTCTTT. Translating it yields CASSLGQGAGLNTEAFF. V and J are TRBV7-2 and TRBJ1-1, with 12 bases fitting TRBD1. The CDR3 runs 17 residues. The V and J ends lost 6 bases and 0 bases, in that order; junction bases with no gene match: 8. CDR1 SGHTA and CDR2 FQGNSA come from the germline V gene.